This T cell receptor beta chain was identified during a study of tumor-infiltrating lymphocytes in primary liver carcinoma. Study background: Treatment of the patients' primary liver carcinoma consisted of surgical resection.

The CDR3 sequence is 14 residues long. Germline lookup yields CDR1 SNHLY and CDR2 FYNNEI. To note about this clonotype: Its antigen remains unknown. Germline and junction disagree at one end, which may indicate a read error.

General study findings and limits: Paired tumor-adjacent and tumor-blood samples overlapped less than tumor region pairs did.

With approximately 500 ng total RNA as template and a constant-region primer, TCR beta cDNA was made. Three nested multiplex PCR rounds, a slightly modified ARM-PCR method, built the TCR beta libraries. TRBV1-TRBV30 forward primers paired with a C-beta reverse primer were used in the first two PCR rounds, which ran roughly 9 cycles each. TCRdb reprocessed the multiplex PCR reads with MiXCR, giving one entry per CDR3 protein. The repertoire consists of some 180,000 distinct CDR3 sequences, with about 60% occurring once and the leading ten covering approximately 65%. RNA was extracted from whole blood without cell sorting, alongside germline DNA.

V gene TRBV2 combines with J gene TRBJ2-7; unclear D gene. Sequencing was performed on peripheral blood. This sequence originates from a man in his forties or fifties with primary liver carcinoma and hepatitis B virus infection. This CDR3 reads CANSDGPVSYEQYF. In nucleotides, the CDR3 is TGTGCCAACAGTGACGGTCCGGTCTCCTACGAGCAGTACTTC.